These T cell receptor beta chains were read from a single sample in a study of identifying expanded T cells in peripheral blood. Clones were sequenced by immunoSEQ multiplex PCR, and TCRdb holds only the in-frame ones, with some missing. This sample has approximately 120,000 clones, with around 90% found just once. The specimen sequenced was blood. The receptors derive from a person between 18 and 69 years old in good health. CDR3s include the opening cysteine and the closing phenylalanine or tryptophan. A D gene is named only where the DNA matches it firmly. Rows give clone size only sometimes, using once, few, many, or a class for an expanded clone.

abundance	v_gene	j_gene	d_gene	CDR3nt	CDR3aa
NA	TRBV5-6	TRBJ2-3	NA	TGTGCCAGCAGCCAACCACAAAATACGCAGTATTTT	CASSQPQNTQYF
once	TRBV2	TRBJ2-7	TRBD1	TGTGCCAGCAGTAAGGGATATCCGGGACAGGGGGCAAGAGGGCAGTACTTC	CASSKGYPGQGARGQYF
NA	TRBV6-4	TRBJ2-3	TRBD2	TGTGTCAGCAGCGCTACTAGCGGGGAGAGCACAGATACGCAGTATTTT	CVSSATSGESTDTQYF
once	TRBV19	TRBJ2-4	NA	TGTGCCAGTAGTATATACGCCGGAGTCCCCAAAAACATTCAGTACTTC	CASSIYAGVPKNIQYF
NA	TRBV2	TRBJ1-1	NA	TGTGCCAGCAGTAGCCGGGGGCCGGGGACTGAAGCTTTCTTT	CASSSRGPGTEAFF
once	TRBV5-1	TRBJ1-3	TRBD1	TGCGCCAGCAGCTTGGCTGCAACCAGGGGGTCTGGAAACACCATATATTTT	CASSLAATRGSGNTIYF
NA	TRBV9	TRBJ1-1	NA	TGTGCCAGCAGCGTAATAGGGACCTCGGGCCCTGAAGCTTTCTTT	CASSVIGTSGPEAFF
NA	TRBV6-1	TRBJ2-1	NA	TGTGCCAGCAGACCCCGGGACTGGAGTAACAATGAGCAGTTCTTC	CASRPRDWSNNEQFF
NA	TRBV19	TRBJ1-1	NA	TGTGCCAGTAGGGACAGTTCGAACACTGAAGCTTTCTTT	CASRDSSNTEAFF
NA	TRBV7-2	TRBJ2-7	TRBD1	TGTGCCAGCAGCTCGAGGGGGGGACAGGGCTCCTTC	CASSSRGGQGSF
NA	TRBV30	TRBJ1-5	TRBD1	TGTGCCTGGAACCCAGGAGGACAGGGCAATCAGCCCCAGCATTTT	CAWNPGGQGNQPQHF
NA	TRBV7-2	TRBJ1-2	TRBD1	TGTGCCAGCAGCCCCCGCCCTGACAGGGGGTACGGCTATGGCTACACCTTC	CASSPRPDRGYGYGYTF
NA	TRBV19	TRBJ1-1	TRBD1	TGTGCCAGTAGTACAGGTACAGGGGCGGCCACTGAAGCTTTCTTT	CASSTGTGAATEAFF
NA	TRBV9	TRBJ2-5	NA	TGTGCCAGCAGCGTAGATTATGGCAGGGGAGGAGAGACCCAGTACTTC	CASSVDYGRGGETQYF